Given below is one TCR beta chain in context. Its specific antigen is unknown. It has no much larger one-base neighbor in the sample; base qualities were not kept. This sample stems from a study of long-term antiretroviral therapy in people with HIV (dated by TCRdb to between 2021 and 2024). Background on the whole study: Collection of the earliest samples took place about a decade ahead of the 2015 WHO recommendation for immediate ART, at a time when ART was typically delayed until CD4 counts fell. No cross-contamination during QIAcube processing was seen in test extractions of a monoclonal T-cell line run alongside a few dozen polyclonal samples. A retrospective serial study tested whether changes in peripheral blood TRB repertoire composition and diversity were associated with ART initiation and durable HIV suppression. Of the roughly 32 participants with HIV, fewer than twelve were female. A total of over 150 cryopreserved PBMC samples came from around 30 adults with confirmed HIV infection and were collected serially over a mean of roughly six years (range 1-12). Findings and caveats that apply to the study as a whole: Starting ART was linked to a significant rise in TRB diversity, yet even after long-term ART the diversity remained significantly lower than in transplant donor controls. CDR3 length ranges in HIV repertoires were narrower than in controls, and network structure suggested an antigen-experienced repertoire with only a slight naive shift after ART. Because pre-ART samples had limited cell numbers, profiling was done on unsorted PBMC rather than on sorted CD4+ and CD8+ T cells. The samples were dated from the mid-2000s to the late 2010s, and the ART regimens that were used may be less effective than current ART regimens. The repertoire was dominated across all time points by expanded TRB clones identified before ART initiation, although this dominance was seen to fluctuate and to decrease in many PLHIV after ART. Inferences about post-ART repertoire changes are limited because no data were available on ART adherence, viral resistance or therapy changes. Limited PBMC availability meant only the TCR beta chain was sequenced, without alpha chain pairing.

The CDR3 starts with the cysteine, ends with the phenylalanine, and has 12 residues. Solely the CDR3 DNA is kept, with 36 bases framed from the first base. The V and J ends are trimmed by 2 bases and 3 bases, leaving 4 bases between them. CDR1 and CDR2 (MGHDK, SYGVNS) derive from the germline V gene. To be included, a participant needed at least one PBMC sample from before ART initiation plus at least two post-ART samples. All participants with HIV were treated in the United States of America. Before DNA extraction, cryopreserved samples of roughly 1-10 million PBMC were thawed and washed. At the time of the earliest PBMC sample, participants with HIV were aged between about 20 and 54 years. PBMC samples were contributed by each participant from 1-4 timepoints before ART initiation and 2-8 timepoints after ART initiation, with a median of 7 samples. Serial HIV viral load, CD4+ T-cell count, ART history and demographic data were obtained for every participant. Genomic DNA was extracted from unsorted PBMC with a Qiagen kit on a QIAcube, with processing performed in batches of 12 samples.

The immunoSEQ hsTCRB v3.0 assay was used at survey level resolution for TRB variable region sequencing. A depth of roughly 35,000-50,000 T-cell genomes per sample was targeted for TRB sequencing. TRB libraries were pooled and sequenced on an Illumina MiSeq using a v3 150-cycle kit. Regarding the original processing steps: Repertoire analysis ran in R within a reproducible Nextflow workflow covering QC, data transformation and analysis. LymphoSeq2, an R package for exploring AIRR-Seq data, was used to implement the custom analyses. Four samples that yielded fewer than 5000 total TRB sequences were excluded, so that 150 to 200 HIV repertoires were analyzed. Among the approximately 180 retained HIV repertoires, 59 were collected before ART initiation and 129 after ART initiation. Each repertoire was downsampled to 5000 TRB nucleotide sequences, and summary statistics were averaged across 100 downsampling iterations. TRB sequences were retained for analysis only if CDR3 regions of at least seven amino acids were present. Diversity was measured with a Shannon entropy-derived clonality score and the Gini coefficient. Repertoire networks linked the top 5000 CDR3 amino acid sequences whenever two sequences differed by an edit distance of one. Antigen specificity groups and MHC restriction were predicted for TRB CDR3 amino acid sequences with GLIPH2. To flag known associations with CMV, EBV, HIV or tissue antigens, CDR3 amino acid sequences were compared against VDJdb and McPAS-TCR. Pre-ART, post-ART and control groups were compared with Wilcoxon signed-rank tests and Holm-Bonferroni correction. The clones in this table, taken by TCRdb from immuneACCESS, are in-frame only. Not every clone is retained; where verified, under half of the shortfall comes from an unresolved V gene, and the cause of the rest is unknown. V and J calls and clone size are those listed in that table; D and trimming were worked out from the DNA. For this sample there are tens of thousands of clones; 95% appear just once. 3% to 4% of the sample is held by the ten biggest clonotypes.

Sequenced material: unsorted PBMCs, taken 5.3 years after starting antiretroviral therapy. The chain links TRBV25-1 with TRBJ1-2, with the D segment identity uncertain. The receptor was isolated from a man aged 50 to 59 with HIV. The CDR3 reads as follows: CASSEQYYGYTF. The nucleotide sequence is TGTGCCAGCAGTGAACAATACTATGGCTACACCTTC.